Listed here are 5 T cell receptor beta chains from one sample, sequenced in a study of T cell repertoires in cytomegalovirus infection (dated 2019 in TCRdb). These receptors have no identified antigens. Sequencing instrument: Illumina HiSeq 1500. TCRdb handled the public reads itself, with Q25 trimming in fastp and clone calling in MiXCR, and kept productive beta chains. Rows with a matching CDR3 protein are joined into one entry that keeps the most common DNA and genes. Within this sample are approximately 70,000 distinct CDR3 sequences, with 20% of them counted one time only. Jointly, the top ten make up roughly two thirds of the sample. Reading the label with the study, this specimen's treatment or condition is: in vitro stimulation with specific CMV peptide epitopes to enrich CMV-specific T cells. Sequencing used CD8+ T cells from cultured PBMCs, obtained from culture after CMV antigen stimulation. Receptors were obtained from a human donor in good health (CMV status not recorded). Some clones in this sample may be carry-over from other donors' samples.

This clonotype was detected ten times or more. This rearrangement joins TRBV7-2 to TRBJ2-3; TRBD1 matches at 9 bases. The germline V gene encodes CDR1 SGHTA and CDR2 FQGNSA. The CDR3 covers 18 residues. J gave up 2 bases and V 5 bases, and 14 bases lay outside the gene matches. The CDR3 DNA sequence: TGTGCCAGCAGCCCACAGGGGGCGGATGATTATTTCACAGATACGCAGTATTTT. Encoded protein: CASSPQGADDYFTDTQYF.

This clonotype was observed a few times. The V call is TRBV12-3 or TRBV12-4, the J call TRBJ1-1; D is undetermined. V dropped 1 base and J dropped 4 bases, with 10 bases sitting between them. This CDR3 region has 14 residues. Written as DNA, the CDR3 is TGTGCCAGCAGTTTAGACAGTTTAGGCACTGAAGCTTTCTTT. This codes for CASSLDSLGTEAFF.

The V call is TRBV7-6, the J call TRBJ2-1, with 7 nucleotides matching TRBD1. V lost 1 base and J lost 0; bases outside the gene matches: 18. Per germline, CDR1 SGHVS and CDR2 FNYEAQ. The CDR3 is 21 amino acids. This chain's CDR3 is CASSLVATGAADLSSYNEQFF. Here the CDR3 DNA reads TGTGCCAGCAGCTTAGTGGCTACAGGGGCCGCCGATTTAAGCTCCTACAATGAGCAGTTCTTC.

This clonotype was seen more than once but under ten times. CDR3 DNA: TGTGCCAGCAGCTCAGGGGGGGGCTCGGGAGATACGCAGTATTTT. It yields the protein CASSSGGGSGDTQYF. The chain links TRBV7-6 to TRBJ2-3, with D possibly called TRBD1 or TRBD2 (7 bases each). Germline V gene data show CDR1 as SGHVS and CDR2 as FNYEAQ. Trimming removed 4 bases at V and 5 bases at J, with 16 bases between. The CDR3 extends over 15 amino acids.

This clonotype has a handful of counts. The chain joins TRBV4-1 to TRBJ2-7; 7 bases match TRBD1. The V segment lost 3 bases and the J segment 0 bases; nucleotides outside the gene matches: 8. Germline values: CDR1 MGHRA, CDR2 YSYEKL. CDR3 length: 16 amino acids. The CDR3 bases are TGCGCCAGCAGCCACAAAACAGGGGCAAACTCCTACGAGCAGTACTTC. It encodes CASSHKTGANSYEQYF.